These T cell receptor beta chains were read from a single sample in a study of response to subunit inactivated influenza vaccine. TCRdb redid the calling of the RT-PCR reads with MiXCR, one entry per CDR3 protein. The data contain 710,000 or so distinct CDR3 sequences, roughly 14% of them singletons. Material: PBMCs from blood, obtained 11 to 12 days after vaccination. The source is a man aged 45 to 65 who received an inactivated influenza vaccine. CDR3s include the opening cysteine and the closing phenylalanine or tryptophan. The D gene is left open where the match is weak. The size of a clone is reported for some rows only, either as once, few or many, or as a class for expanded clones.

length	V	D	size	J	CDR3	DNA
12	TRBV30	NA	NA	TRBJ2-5	CAWSRRPETQYF	TGTGCCTGGTCTCGGAGGCCAGAGACCCAGTACTTC
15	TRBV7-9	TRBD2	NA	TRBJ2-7	CASSLVSGRTYEQYF	TGTGCCAGCAGCTTAGTTAGCGGGCGGACCTACGAGCAGTACTTC
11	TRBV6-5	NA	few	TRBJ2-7	CATGGPYEQYF	TGTGCCACCGGGGGACCCTACGAGCAGTACTTC
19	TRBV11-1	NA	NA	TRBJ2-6	CASSLERRGLPFGANVLTF	TGTGCCAGCAGCTTAGAGCGTAGGGGACTTCCCTTTGGGGCCAACGTCCTGACTTTC
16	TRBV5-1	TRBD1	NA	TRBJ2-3	CASSQGDSASTDTQYF	TGCGCCAGCAGCCAAGGGGACAGTGCAAGCACAGATACGCAGTATTTT
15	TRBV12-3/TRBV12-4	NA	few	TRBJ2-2	CASSLAARNTGELFF	TGTGCCAGCAGTTTAGCGGCCAGAAACACCGGGGAGCTGTTTTTT
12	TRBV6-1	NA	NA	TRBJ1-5	CASSEGHLPQHF	TGTGCCAGCAGTGAAGGTCATCTGCCCCAGCATTTT
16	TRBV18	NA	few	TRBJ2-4	CASSPSIKRADKIKYF	TGTGCCAGCTCACCAAGCATTAAGAGAGCCGATAAGATTAAGTACTTC
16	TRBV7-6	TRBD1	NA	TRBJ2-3	CASSSARDSNTDTQYF	TGTGCCAGCAGCAGCGCCCGGGACAGCAACACAGATACGCAGTATTTT
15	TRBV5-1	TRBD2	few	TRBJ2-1	CASSLGLAGGHRQFF	TGCGCCAGCAGCTTGGGGCTAGCGGGAGGGCATCGGCAGTTCTTC
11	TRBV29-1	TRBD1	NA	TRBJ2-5	CSAKQGETQYF	TGCAGCGCAAAACAGGGGGAGACCCAGTACTTC
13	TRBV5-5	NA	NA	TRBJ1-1	CASSSTWEGSAFF	TGTGCCAGCAGCTCAACCTGGGAGGGATCAGCTTTCTTT
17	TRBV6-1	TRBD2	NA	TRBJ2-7	CASSRALAGSISYEQYF	TGTGCCAGCAGTAGGGCCCTAGCGGGCTCAATCTCCTACGAGCAGTACTTC
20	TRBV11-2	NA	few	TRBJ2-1	CASSRPEQGTRGSAYNEQFF	TGTGCCAGCAGCCGTCCCGAACAGGGTACGCGGGGTTCGGCCTACAATGAGCAGTTCTTC
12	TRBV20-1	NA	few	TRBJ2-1	CSATEGWNEQFF	TGCAGTGCTACGGAGGGTTGGAATGAGCAGTTCTTC
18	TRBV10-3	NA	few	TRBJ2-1	CAISDVSTVLSSYNEQFF	TGTGCCATCAGTGACGTGAGCACGGTCCTCAGCTCCTACAATGAGCAGTTCTTC
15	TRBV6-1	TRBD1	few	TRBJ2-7	CASSRPGQGMNEQYF	TGTGCCAGCAGCCGACCTGGACAGGGCATGAACGAGCAGTACTTC
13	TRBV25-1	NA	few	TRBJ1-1	CASHGHKNTEAFF	TGTGCCAGCCACGGACACAAGAACACTGAAGCTTTCTTT